The 2 T cell receptor beta chains below all came from one sample that was sequenced in a study of blood T cell repertoires in COVID-19. Generated by immunoSEQ multiplex PCR, the TCRdb table keeps only in-frame clones and is missing some. The table lists roughly 160,000 clones, over 80% of them singletons, with less than 5% in the top ten. The sequencing sample was made of peripheral blood. The receptor set was obtained from a woman aged 55-69 years who had recovered from COVID-19.

The CDR3 sequence is CATSPRVAGGRETQYF. The DNA for the CDR3 is TGTGCCACCAGCCCCCGGGTAGCGGGGGGGCGGGAGACCCAGTACTTC. The chain carries TRBV15 and TRBJ2-5; 11 bases align to TRBD2. Germline CDR1 LNHNV, CDR2 YYDKDF (reference sequence). This CDR3 comprises 16 residues. J lost 5 bases, V lost 5 bases, and 10 bases had no gene match.

V and J are TRBV18 and TRBJ1-2; tentatively, D is TRBD1 (6 bases). The CDR3 contains 17 residues. Germline CDR1 reads KGHSH; CDR2 reads LQKENI. V lost 0 bases and J lost 4, with 18 bases in between. This CDR3 reads CASSPPDGNRVPYGYTF. DNA for the CDR3: TGTGCCAGCTCACCACCCGATGGGAACAGGGTCCCCTATGGCTACACCTTC.